These 22 T cell receptor beta chains share one sample of origin, sequenced in a study of human T cells and chemical hapten exposure. TCRdb analysed the RACE reads with MiXCR anew, one entry per CDR3 protein. The sample lists about 360,000 distinct CDR3 sequences, under 9% occurring once. Time point defined: patch test 1, 2 weeks after DPC sensitization. Treatment described: therapeutic diphenylcyclopropenone sensitization with weekly scalp DPC. The sequencing used whole blood, collected in connection with sensitization to the hapten diphenylcyclopropenone (DPC). The receptors shown here come from a woman aged 18 to 35 with alopecia areata. Some clones in this sample may be carry-over from other donors' samples.

In the case of this clonotype: The CDR3 end shows no conserved phenylalanine or tryptophan, and so a read error is likely. This chain uses TRBV29-1 with TRBJ1-1; D might be TRBD1 (6 bases). The CDR3 length is 13 residues. V lost 6 bases and J 2 bases, leaving 13 bases between the germline ends. Germline V gene sequence: CDR1 SQVTM, CDR2 ANQGSEA. The CDR3 loop is CSVLPGGNTEAFL. CDR3 sequence (DNA): TGCAGCGTCCTTCCCGGGGGCAACACTGAAGCTTTCCTT.

This clonotype has ten or more counts. The V and J genes are TRBV5-5 and TRBJ2-3, with D possibly called TRBD1 or TRBD2 (5 bases each). This CDR3 region has 17 residues. Trimming took off 3 bases at V and 0 bases at J, with 17 bases between the two ends. The germline V gene encodes CDR1 SGHKS and CDR2 YYEKEE (reference sequence). CDR3 in amino acids: CASSYSGAAFSTDTQYF. The CDR3 DNA sequence: TGTGCCAGCAGCTATTCCGGGGCCGCCTTTAGCACAGATACGCAGTATTTT. The whole variable domain, filled in from reference TRBV5-5 and TRBJ2-3, reads DAGVTQSPTHLIKTRGQQVTLRCSPISGHKSVSWYQQVLGQGPQFIFQYYEKEERGRGNFPDRFSARQFPNYSSELNVNALLLGDSALYLCASSYSGAAFSTDTQYFGPGTRLTVL.

The V call is TRBV6-5, the J call TRBJ1-5; D unresolved. The CDR3 contains 14 residues. Germline V lookup: CDR1 MNHEY, CDR2 SVGAGI. V dropped 7 bases and J dropped 7 bases, with 17 bases sitting between them. The CDR3 sequence is CASTYTHGGQPQHF. DNA of the CDR3: TGTGCCAGCACCTACACCCACGGCGGGCAGCCCCAGCATTTT.

Ten or more counts support this clonotype. V and J are TRBV4-3 and TRBJ1-1, with TRBD1 matching 8 bases. The CDR3 runs to 15 residues. Trimming at V came to 3 bases and at J to 1 base, leaving 4 bases not matched to a gene. Germline lookup yields CDR1 LGHNA and CDR2 YSLEER. This CDR3 reads CASSQRDRRNTEAFF. DNA of the CDR3: TGCGCCAGCAGCCAGAGGGACAGGAGGAACACTGAAGCTTTCTTT.

This clonotype was picked up many times. The chain combines TRBV27 with TRBJ1-2; D is perhaps TRBD1 (5 bases). Germline values: CDR1 MNHEY, CDR2 SMNVEV (reference sequence). V was clipped by 3 bases and J by 8 bases, with 13 bases between them. CDR3 size: 13 residues. The CDR3 loop is CASSFGRRGGYTF. As DNA, the CDR3 is TGTGCCAGCAGTTTCGGACGAAGGGGAGGCTACACCTTC.

The V gene is TRBV6-2 or TRBV6-3, the J gene TRBJ2-3, with D possibly being TRBD1 or TRBD2 (6 bases each). This CDR3 has 15 residues. Germline V CDR1 and CDR2: MNHEY, SVGEGT. Deletions cut 2 bases from V and 2 bases from J, with 11 bases between. The CDR3 DNA sequence: TGTGCCAGCAGTTACGGGGGGCTGGTCACAGATACGCAGTATTTT. As protein: CASSYGGLVTDTQYF.

This clonotype was seen a few times. The gene calls are TRBV20-1 and TRBJ2-1; TRBD2 aligns across 8 bases. This CDR3 spans 14 amino acids. CDR1 is DFQATT and CDR2 is SNEGSKA in the germline V gene (reference sequence). The V and J ends lost 5 bases and 0 bases, in that order; junction bases with no gene match: 3. The CDR3 loop is CSAWGTSSYNEQFF. DNA of the CDR3: TGCAGTGCTTGGGGGACTAGCTCCTACAATGAGCAGTTCTTC.

This clonotype was observed a handful of times. V gene TRBV9 combines with J gene TRBJ2-7; no clear D gene. This CDR3 is built from 14 residues. V lost 2 bases to trimming and J lost 4 bases, with 13 bases between them. The germline V gene encodes CDR1 SGDLS and CDR2 YYNGEE. CDR3 residues: CASSVDPGPYEQYF. For the CDR3, the DNA is TGTGCCAGCAGCGTGGATCCGGGCCCTTACGAGCAGTACTTC.

This clonotype was seen more than once but under ten times. This sequence joins TRBV6-1 and TRBJ2-3; 11 bases agree with TRBD1. The trim removed 8 bases at V and 4 bases at J, leaving 2 bases unmatched. Per germline, CDR1 MNHNS and CDR2 SASEGT. The CDR3 consists of 13 residues. CDR3 in DNA: TGTGCCAGCGGACAGGGGGCTTCAGATACGCAGTATTTT. Translating gives CASGQGASDTQYF.

This clonotype was picked up one time. The V and J genes are TRBV7-9 and TRBJ2-3; TRBD2 matches 9 bases. Per the germline V gene, CDR1 is SEHNR and CDR2 is FQNEAQ (reference sequence). With V trimmed by 5 bases and J by 3 bases, 6 bases remained unmatched. The CDR3 loop spans 15 amino acids. CDR3 bases: TGTGCCAGCAGCGCTTCTAGCGGGATTACAGATACGCAGTATTTT. This encodes CASSASSGITDTQYF.

This rearrangement joins TRBV4-3 to TRBJ1-3; weak D call: TRBD1 (5 bases). The V end lost 0 bases, the J end lost 4 bases, and 10 bases lay between the germline ends. This CDR3 is built from 15 residues. Germline CDR1 reads LGHNA; CDR2 reads YSLEER. CDR3: CASSQDGGTGNTIYF. The CDR3 bases are TGCGCCAGCAGCCAAGATGGGGGGACCGGAAACACCATATATTTT.

A few counts support this clonotype. The genes are TRBV21-1 and TRBJ1-5. TRBV21-1 is described as a pseudogene. This CDR3 contains 16 residues. The CDR3 sequence: CARYRPGTCEGQPQHF. The CDR3 region has the DNA TGTGCCAGATATAGACCGGGGACCTGCGAGGGCCAGCCCCAGCATTTT.

V is TRBV12-3 or TRBV12-4 and J is TRBJ1-1; D gene unclear. This CDR3 contains 15 residues. V lost 7 bases to trimming and J lost 0 bases, with 15 bases between them. The CDR3 protein is CASTGRTQVNTEAFF. DNA for the CDR3: TGTGCCAGCACCGGACGGACCCAAGTGAACACTGAAGCTTTCTTT.

Many counts were recorded for this clonotype. V gene TRBV13 combines with J gene TRBJ2-3; 12 bases are shared with TRBD2. The length of the CDR3 is 16 residues. Germline trimming cut 4 bases from V and 5 bases from J; bases unmatched to any gene: 7. CDR1 is PRHDT and CDR2 is FYEKMQ in the germline V gene (reference sequence). The CDR3 is CASSSRLAGGRDTQYF. The CDR3 coding sequence is TGTGCCAGCAGCTCCCGCCTAGCGGGGGGGAGAGATACGCAGTATTTT.

The gene calls are TRBV6-5 and TRBJ1-1; D not certain. This CDR3 has 13 residues. V was cut by 0 bases and J by 6 bases, with 8 bases left in between. Germline V lookup: CDR1 MNHEY, CDR2 SVGAGI. The CDR3: CASSYSNGAEAFF. Written as DNA, the CDR3 is TGTGCCAGCAGTTACTCGAACGGGGCTGAAGCTTTCTTT.

The table lists this clonotype with many counts. The V and J genes are TRBV7-8 and TRBJ2-7; 7 nucleotides match TRBD2. With V trimmed by 5 bases and J by 3 bases, 7 bases remained unmatched. Germline V gene sequence: CDR1 SGHVS, CDR2 FQNEAQ. The CDR3 is 14 amino acids. CDR3 amino acids: CASSLGGGSYEQYF. The DNA for the CDR3 is TGTGCCAGCAGCCTCGGCGGGGGAAGCTACGAGCAGTACTTC.

This clonotype was counted a few times. The chain uses TRBV5-1 and TRBJ1-2, with D possibly being TRBD1 (5 bases). The germline V and J ends were trimmed by 1 base and 6 bases, with 10 bases remaining between them. Germline V gene sequence: CDR1 SGHRS, CDR2 YFSETQ. The CDR3 is made up of 13 amino acids. The CDR3 spells CASSLLGGDGYTF. CDR3 DNA: TGCGCCAGCAGCTTGTTGGGAGGGGATGGCTACACCTTC.

The V gene is TRBV5-4, the J gene TRBJ2-1; 10 nucleotides align to TRBD2. V shed 3 bases, J shed 7 bases, and the junction held 10 bases outside the gene matches. This CDR3 contains 16 residues. Germline V gene data show CDR1 as SGHNT and CDR2 as YYREEE (reference sequence). CDR3 in amino acids: CASSSSLAGRGNEQFF. CDR3 coding DNA: TGTGCCAGCAGCTCTTCACTAGCGGGGAGGGGGAATGAGCAGTTCTTC.

This clonotype showed up just a few times. This chain joins TRBV6-5 and TRBJ2-7; D call uncertain. The CDR3 has 15 amino acids. Trimming left V 5 bases short and J 4 bases short, with 18 bases between. The V gene's germline CDR1 is MNHEY and CDR2 SVGAGI. The CDR3 DNA is TGTGCCAGCAGTCTCTCAGGAAGGGCAATATACGAGCAGTACTTC. Amino acids: CASSLSGRAIYEQYF.

This clonotype was recorded a few times. V is TRBV6-6 and J is TRBJ1-1; D is perhaps TRBD1 (6 bases). The V end lost 6 bases, the J end lost 1 base, and 12 bases lay between the germline ends. Germline CDR1 reads MNHNY; CDR2 reads SVGAGI (reference sequence). CDR3 length: 14 residues. CDR3 region: CASRSGERNTEAFF. The CDR3 nucleotides are TGTGCCAGCAGGTCAGGGGAAAGGAACACTGAAGCTTTCTTT.

The rearrangement links TRBV7-3 to TRBJ2-7; 7 bases align to TRBD1. Germline trimming cut 6 bases from V and 2 bases from J; bases unmatched to any gene: 10. This CDR3 spans 15 amino acids. CDR1 SGHTA and CDR2 FQGTGA come from the germline V gene. The CDR3 protein is CASRLGRDRPYEQYF. CDR3 nucleotide sequence: TGTGCCAGCAGACTCGGAAGGGACAGACCCTACGAGCAGTACTTC.

The chain has TRBV6-2 or TRBV6-3 and TRBJ1-1, with 9 bases aligning to TRBD1. CDR1 is MNHEY, CDR2 SVGEGT, per germline. The J segment lost 4 bases and the V segment lost 5 bases, leaving 5 bases of the junction unmatched. CDR3 size: 14 residues. The CDR3 sequence is CASSLRQGVTEAFF. CDR3 coding DNA: TGTGCCAGCAGTCTCCGACAGGGGGTCACTGAAGCTTTCTTT.